These 7 T cell receptor beta chains share one sample of origin, sequenced in a study of blood T cell repertoires in COVID-19. TCRdb's copy holds only in-frame clones and misses some; the assay was immunoSEQ multiplex PCR. The table lists nearly 250,000 clones, just under 90% of them singletons, with around 0.8% in the top ten. Sequenced sample: PBMCs or T cells enriched from blood (not recorded which). The receptors were sampled from a man aged 50-59 years who had been exposed to COVID-19.

This clone is a singleton in its sample. The chain is built from TRBV5-1 and TRBJ2-1; a weak D match, TRBD2 (6 bases). The germline CDR1 and CDR2 sequences are SGHRS and YFSETQ. V was trimmed by 2 bases and J by 5 bases, leaving 14 bases between them. This CDR3 region has 15 residues. The CDR3 reads CASSLGGAKNNEQFF. The CDR3 DNA is TGCGCCAGCAGCTTAGGCGGGGCGAAAAACAATGAGCAGTTCTTC.

V and J are TRBV6-6 and TRBJ1-3; D remains ambiguous. This CDR3 is built from 13 residues. Germline values: CDR1 MNHNY, CDR2 SVGAGI (reference sequence). The V end was cut by 8 bases, the J end by 1 base, with 9 bases between. The DNA for the CDR3 is TGTGCCAGCTGTCCGGGATCTGGAAACACCATATATTTT. It yields the protein CASCPGSGNTIYF.

The rearrangement links TRBV5-4 to TRBJ1-4; TRBD1 matches at 11 bases. Germline values: CDR1 SGHNT, CDR2 YYREEE (reference sequence). Trimming at V came to 3 bases and at J to 2 bases, leaving 0 bases not matched to a gene. The CDR3 runs 15 residues. CDR3 sequence: CASSWDRGTNEKLFF. In DNA form, the CDR3 reads TGTGCCAGCAGCTGGGACAGGGGGACTAATGAAAAACTGTTTTTT.

V usage is TRBV12-3 or TRBV12-4 and J usage is TRBJ1-4, with D unclear. V was pared by 7 bases and J by 4 bases, with 4 bases between. CDR3 size: 11 residues. The CDR3 nucleotides are TGTGCCAGCACCTATAATGAAAAACTGTTTTTT. As protein: CASTYNEKLFF.

The V and J genes are TRBV5-1 and TRBJ1-1; a possible D gene is TRBD1 (6 bases). CDR3 length: 13 amino acids. Germline CDR1 SGHRS, CDR2 YFSETQ. The V end lost 5 bases, the J end lost 2 bases, and 10 bases lay between the germline ends. Here the CDR3 reads CASSPGGNTEAFF. In nucleotides, the CDR3 is TGCGCCAGCAGTCCGGGGGGCAACACTGAAGCTTTCTTT.

There are a few counts of this clone. The V and J genes are TRBV6-5 and TRBJ1-5, with D possibly TRBD1 on 6 matching bases. V was shortened by 4 bases and J by 4 bases, with 11 bases between the two germline ends. Germline V gene sequence: CDR1 MNHEY, CDR2 SVGAGI. The CDR3 is 14 residues long. This CDR3 is CASSSPGVNQPQHF. The CDR3 region has the DNA TGTGCCAGCAGTTCGCCAGGGGTTAATCAGCCCCAGCATTTT.

The chain links TRBV7-3 to TRBJ2-3; 7 positions agree with TRBD1. The trim removed 5 bases at V and 0 bases at J, leaving 5 bases unmatched. Germline assignment: CDR1 SGHTA and CDR2 FQGTGA. This CDR3 spans 15 amino acids. CDR3 coding DNA: TGTGCCAGCAGCCGTGGGACAGTTAGCACAGATACGCAGTATTTT. Translated: CASSRGTVSTDTQYF.